These T cell receptor beta chains were read from a single sample in a study of blood T cell repertoires in COVID-19. Repertoires were generated with immunoSEQ multiplex PCR, while TCRdb's copy carries only in-frame clones and drops some. Among roughly 200,000 clones listed, about 88% were seen once. The sequenced sample consisted of peripheral blood. Source of these receptors: a woman between 40 and 55 years old who had recovered from COVID-19. Each CDR3 is given with its conserved first and last residue. Each record gives: V gene, J gene, D gene, clone size, CDR3 DNA, CDR3 protein. D genes are given only for firm matches. Only part of the rows carry a size: once, few, many, or a class if the clone is expanded.

TRBV4-2	TRBJ1-1	.	few	TGTGCCAGCAGCCTCGACTCCGGGACACCGAACACTGAAGCTTTCTTT	CASSLDSGTPNTEAFF
TRBV7-2	TRBJ2-3	.	.	TGTGCCAGCAGTTCAAAGCTTACGGGAGACACAGATACGCAGTATTTT	CASSSKLTGDTDTQYF
TRBV11-2	TRBJ2-3	TRBD1	.	TGTGCCAGCCGAATTACAGGGGCAGATACGCAGTATTTT	CASRITGADTQYF
TRBV6-5	TRBJ2-5	.	.	TGTGCCAGCAGTTACGGGGGCGGGGAGACCCAGTACTTC	CASSYGGGETQYF
TRBV29-1	TRBJ2-7	.	.	TGCAGCGTCGCCCGGACAGAAGCCTACGAGCAGTACTTC	CSVARTEAYEQYF
TRBV5-5	TRBJ1-4	.	.	TGTGCCAGCAGCCGGGACGGCGGGGAATGGGATGAAAAACTGTTTTTT	CASSRDGGEWDEKLFF
TRBV6-1	TRBJ1-5	TRBD1	few	TGTGCCAGCAGTGAAGAGGAGGGACAGGGAAATCAGCCCCAGCATTTT	CASSEEEGQGNQPQHF
TRBV15	TRBJ2-1	.	.	TGTGCCACCAGCAGAGAGTACAGTTACAATGAGCAGTTCTTC	CATSREYSYNEQFF
TRBV4-2	TRBJ2-5	.	.	TGTGCCAGCAGCCCATTGGGAATCGGGGGAGAGACCCAGTACTTC	CASSPLGIGGETQYF
TRBV30	TRBJ1-4	.	.	TGTGCCTGGAGGTACCTAGGCGCTAATGAAAAACTGTTTTTT	CAWRYLGANEKLFF
TRBV7-8	TRBJ2-7	TRBD2	.	TGTGCCAGCAGTATCGGACTAGCTTCGGTGGGTGAGCAGTACTTC	CASSIGLASVGEQYF
TRBV3-1/TRBV3-2	TRBJ1-3	.	.	TGTGCCAGCAGCCAATCCCAGGGGTACTCTGGAAACACCATATATTTT	CASSQSQGYSGNTIYF
TRBV27	TRBJ2-2	.	.	TGTGCCAGCAGTCCCGATACTAGGCCCGGGGAGCTGTTTTTT	CASSPDTRPGELFF
TRBV27	TRBJ2-5	TRBD2	once	TGTGCCAGCAAGATGACCACAGGACTAGCGGGAGTCGTTTTGGGGACCCAGTACTTC	CASKMTTGLAGVVLGTQYF
TRBV18	TRBJ1-2	TRBD1	.	TGTGCCAGCTCACGCGGGACAGACCCTAACTATGGCTACACCTTC	CASSRGTDPNYGYTF
TRBV5-1	TRBJ2-3	.	.	TGCGCCAGCAGCTTGTATGGGGGGACTAGCACAGATACGCAGTATTTT	CASSLYGGTSTDTQYF
TRBV7-2	TRBJ2-3	TRBD1	.	TGTGCCAGCAGCTTGGCGCGACAGGGTCTGTCTGATACGCAGTATTTT	CASSLARQGLSDTQYF
TRBV12-5	TRBJ2-3	TRBD1	.	TGTGCTAGTGGTCCAGGACAGGGGCCAGATACGCAGTATTTT	CASGPGQGPDTQYF
TRBV11-3	TRBJ2-7	TRBD1	many	TGTGCCAGCAGCCTGGGGACAGGGGGCGGCGAGCAGTACTTC	CASSLGTGGGEQYF
TRBV9	TRBJ2-1	TRBD2	.	TGTGCCAGCAGCAAGGGACTAGCGGGCAGCAATGAGCAGTTCTTC	CASSKGLAGSNEQFF
TRBV7-3	TRBJ2-1	TRBD2	.	TGTGCCAGCAGCGCTAGCGGGAGCCACAATGAGCAGTTCTTC	CASSASGSHNEQFF
TRBV29-1	TRBJ2-3	TRBD1	.	TGCAGCGTTGGGCAGGGGGCAACTCAGGGTACGCAGTATTTT	CSVGQGATQGTQYF
TRBV3-1/TRBV3-2	TRBJ2-3	TRBD2	.	TGTGCCAGCAGCCAAGCGGGACTAGCGAAGAGCACAGATACGCAGTATTTT	CASSQAGLAKSTDTQYF
TRBV30	TRBJ2-2	.	.	TGTGCCTCGGGGAGAGCGGAGAACACCGGGGAGCTGTTTTTT	CASGRAENTGELFF
TRBV14	TRBJ2-1	TRBD2	.	TGTGCCAGCAGCCAAGGACTAGCGGGCAATGAGCAGTTCTTC	CASSQGLAGNEQFF
TRBV2	TRBJ2-7	.	.	TGTGCCAGCAGTGGGACGGGGACCTACGAGCAGTACTTC	CASSGTGTYEQYF
TRBV6-5	TRBJ2-7	TRBD2	.	TGTGCCAGCAGAAGGGGACTAGGCCACGAGCAGTACTTC	CASRRGLGHEQYF
TRBV6-1	TRBJ1-2	.	.	TGTGCCAGCAGTGATTCCCCGGAGACGATTGGCTACACCTTC	CASSDSPETIGYTF
TRBV2	TRBJ2-7	.	.	TGTGCCAGCAGTGAAGTCGGTCAGGGGTTCACCTACGAGCAGTACTTC	CASSEVGQGFTYEQYF
TRBV24-1	TRBJ2-3	TRBD1	.	TGTGCCACCAGTGATAAAGGACAGGGGGCAGATACGCAGTATTTT	CATSDKGQGADTQYF
TRBV4-2	TRBJ1-1	.	.	TGTGCCAGCAGCCGACCGACAGCGGGCACTGAAGCTTTCTTT	CASSRPTAGTEAFF
TRBV7-9	TRBJ1-5	.	.	TGTGCCAGCAGCTTATTCCTCGCAGTCGACTCAGGGCTAATTCAGCCCCAGCATTTT	CASSLFLAVDSGLIQPQHF
TRBV30	TRBJ1-3	.	.	TGTGCCTGGAATGTCTTCTCTGGAAACACCATATATTTT	CAWNVFSGNTIYF
TRBV18	TRBJ1-1	.	.	TGTGCCAGCTCACCACTGTCGACAGCCCTGAACACTGAAGCTTTCTTT	CASSPLSTALNTEAFF
TRBV6-6	TRBJ2-5	.	.	TGTGCCAGCAGTTACTCGACGGGGGTCCCCCAAGAGACCCAGTACTTC	CASSYSTGVPQETQYF
TRBV19	TRBJ1-5	.	.	TGTGCCAGTATGTACCAGGGCCCTAGCAATCAGCCCCAGCATTTT	CASMYQGPSNQPQHF
TRBV3-1/TRBV3-2	TRBJ2-1	TRBD2	.	TGTGCCAGCAGCCAATTCCGGGGGCGGGGGGCCACACTTAAACCAGGTGAGCAGTTCTTC	CASSQFRGRGATLKPGEQFF
TRBV19	TRBJ2-2	TRBD2	.	TGTGCCAGTACCGCAGCTAGCGGGAATATCTGGGCCGGGGAGCTGTTTTTT	CASTAASGNIWAGELFF
TRBV5-1	TRBJ2-7	.	.	TGCGCCAGCAGCTTGGGTACGGGAAATGGCTACGAGCAGTACTTC	CASSLGTGNGYEQYF
TRBV5-1	TRBJ2-3	TRBD2	once	TGCGCCAGCAGCTCTAAGCGGGAGCCCCTCACAGATACGCAGTATTTT	CASSSKREPLTDTQYF
TRBV5-1	TRBJ1-6	.	.	TGCGCCAGCAGCTTGGATGACTTTGGACCCCTCCACTTT	CASSLDDFGPLHF
TRBV19	TRBJ1-5	TRBD1	.	TGTGCCAGTAGACTCCGGGACAGGGGTGGGAATCAGCCCCAGCATTTT	CASRLRDRGGNQPQHF
TRBV4-2	TRBJ2-1	.	.	TGTGCCAGCAGCCTAGACCTGTGGAGCTACAATGAGCAGTTCTTC	CASSLDLWSYNEQFF
TRBV4-2	TRBJ2-1	TRBD2	.	TGTGCCAGCAGCCAAGACGTTATGACTAGCGGGATACATGAGCAGTTCTTC	CASSQDVMTSGIHEQFF
TRBV2	TRBJ2-3	TRBD1	.	TGTGCCAGCGGCAGGGGGTTAGATACGCAGTATTTT	CASGRGLDTQYF
TRBV7-9	TRBJ2-2	.	few	TGTGCCAGCAGTCATGTGAGAGGGGAGCTGTTTTTT	CASSHVRGELFF
TRBV12-3/TRBV12-4	TRBJ1-6	TRBD1	once	TGTGCCAGCAGGGGACAGCCAGATTCACCCCTCCACTTT	CASRGQPDSPLHF
TRBV5-1	TRBJ2-2	TRBD1	.	TGCGCCAGCCTCAAAGGGACAGGGGAGACCGGGGAGCTGTTTTTT	CASLKGTGETGELFF
TRBV3-1/TRBV3-2	TRBJ1-2	.	few	TGTGCCAGCAGCCAAGATGTCAGGGTGGGCTACACCTTC	CASSQDVRVGYTF
TRBV4-2	TRBJ1-4	TRBD1	.	TGTGCCAGCAGCCAAGACTGGGCGTTGGGTCTGACAGGGGGCCGTGAAAAACTGTTTTTT	CASSQDWALGLTGGREKLFF
TRBV7-8	TRBJ2-7	.	.	TGTGCCAGCAGCTTAGCCGACACCTCATATGGCGAGCAGTACTTC	CASSLADTSYGEQYF
TRBV14	TRBJ2-1	.	.	TGTGCCAGCAGCCAAGAGGAGGGAAGGGCAGCCATCAATGAGCAGTTCTTC	CASSQEEGRAAINEQFF
TRBV30	TRBJ2-1	TRBD2	.	TGTGCCTGGATCGCGCCTAGCGGACGCTACAATGAGCAGTTCTTC	CAWIAPSGRYNEQFF
TRBV27	TRBJ1-1	TRBD1	.	TGTGCCAGCAGTTTGACAGGGAAGACTGAAGCTTTCTTT	CASSLTGKTEAFF
TRBV3-1/TRBV3-2	TRBJ2-3	.	.	TGTGCCAGCAGCCAAGGAGGGCCCCCGGAAGATACGCAGTATTTT	CASSQGGPPEDTQYF